A single sample gave rise to the 13 T cell receptor beta chains below, sequenced in a study of PD-1 blockade in mismatch repair-deficient tumors (dated by TCRdb to about 2017). The library came from the immunoSEQ multiplex PCR assay. TCRdb mirrors the immuneACCESS table, restricted to in-frame sequences. Some clones are absent from its copies; in checked studies, under half trace to an unresolved V gene, and the reason for the others is unknown. The sample profile shows under 75,000 clones; 88% of them were found once. 11% to 15% of the sample lies in the top ten. The material sequenced was peripheral blood, taken 52 weeks after starting pembrolizumab. These TCRs come from an adult with mismatch repair-deficient cancer.

V and J are TRBV18 and TRBJ2-7, with D uncertain. CDR3 length: 14 amino acids. Germline V CDR1 and CDR2: KGHSH, LQKENI. V was cut by 1 base and J by 3 bases, with 10 bases left in between. The CDR3 loop reads CASSPRSGNYEQYF. The CDR3, as DNA: TGTGCCAGCTCACCACGATCAGGAAACTACGAGCAGTACTTC. Complete variable domain (other parts from reference TRBV18 and TRBJ2-7): NAGVMQNPRHLVRRRGQEARLRCSPMKGHSHVYWYRQLPEEGLKFMVYLQKENIIDESGMPKERFSAEFPKEGPSILRIQQVVRGDSAAYFCASSPRSGNYEQYFGPGTRLTVT.

The chain is built from TRBV7-9 and TRBJ1-2; D is undetermined. Germline V CDR1 and CDR2: SEHNR, FQNEAQ (reference sequence). This CDR3 has 14 amino acids. V gave up 2 bases and J gave up 4 bases, with 11 bases separating them. The CDR3 here is CASSLSPTLYGYTF. DNA of the CDR3: TGTGCCAGCAGCTTATCTCCAACCCTCTATGGCTACACCTTC.

This clone showed up just once. CDR3 in amino acids: CASGGDGVAKNIQYF. DNA for the CDR3: TGTGCCAGCGGAGGTGACGGAGTAGCCAAAAACATTCAGTACTTC. This chain links TRBV27 with TRBJ2-4; maybe TRBD2 (5 bases). In germline, CDR1 is MNHEY, CDR2 SMNVEV (reference sequence). Trimming removed 8 bases at V and 0 bases at J, with 14 bases between. This CDR3 has 15 residues.

The genes are TRBV28 and TRBJ2-7; D perhaps matches TRBD1 (5 bases). V was clipped by 7 bases and J by 5 bases, with 15 bases between them. Germline V gives CDR1 MDHEN, CDR2 SYDVKM. This CDR3 region has 13 residues. CDR3 in DNA: TGTGCCAGCACCATTAGGTCCAGGGACGAGCAGTACTTC. This codes for CASTIRSRDEQYF.

The chain uses TRBV10-2 and TRBJ1-3; D unclear. Trimming took 4 bases from V and 0 from J, leaving 7 bases between them. This CDR3 region has 14 residues. Germline values: CDR1 WSHSY, CDR2 SAAADI. CDR3 sequence reads: CASSAADSGNTIYF. DNA for the CDR3: TGCGCCAGCAGTGCGGCGGACTCTGGAAACACCATATATTTT.

The J gene is TRBJ2-3, the V gene TRBV7-8; D ambiguous. The CDR3 consists of 16 residues. Germline-derived CDR1 and CDR2 are SGHVS and FQNEAQ. V lost 2 bases and J lost 1, with 13 bases in between. This CDR3 reads CASSLNKVHRTDTQYF. The CDR3 nucleotides are TGTGCCAGCAGCTTAAATAAGGTCCACCGCACAGATACGCAGTATTTT. The full variable domain, with the rest looked up from reference TRBV7-8 and TRBJ2-3, is GAGVSQSPRYKVAKRGQDVALRCDPISGHVSLFWYQQALGQGPEFLTYFQNEAQLDKSGLPSDRFFAERPEGSVSTLKIQRTQQEDSAVYLCASSLNKVHRTDTQYFGPGTRLTVL.

This chain links TRBV4-1 with TRBJ2-7; 8 bases match TRBD2. With V trimmed by 2 bases and J by 2 bases, 5 bases remained unmatched. There are 15 residues in the CDR3. Germline V gene sequence: CDR1 MGHRA, CDR2 YSYEKL. The CDR3 loop is CASSQIAGYTYEQYF. The CDR3 bases are TGCGCCAGCAGCCAAATAGCGGGATACACCTACGAGCAGTACTTC.

The J gene is TRBJ2-1, the V gene TRBV11-2; 7 positions match TRBD2. The CDR3 is 17 amino acids. Looked up from germline, CDR1 is SGHAT and CDR2 is FQNNGV. After removal of 5 bases from V and 0 bases from J, the junction contained 10 bases not matched to a gene. CDR3 amino acids: CASSPDTLAGSYNEQFF. CDR3 coding DNA: TGTGCCAGCAGCCCAGACACGTTAGCGGGCTCCTACAATGAGCAGTTCTTC.

The CDR3 DNA is TGTGCCAGCAGTGAACCGGGACTAGTGGAGACCCAGTACTTC. This translates into CASSEPGLVETQYF. The V call is TRBV2, the J call TRBJ2-5; 8 nucleotides align to TRBD2. The CDR3 sequence is 14 residues long. V dropped 2 bases and J dropped 5; count of bases not matched to a gene: 4. Germline CDR1 is SNHLY and CDR2 is FYNNEI. The full variable domain, completed using reference TRBV2 and TRBJ2-5, is EPEVTQTPSHQVTQMGQEVILRCVPISNHLYFYWYRQILGQKVEFLVSFYNNEISEKSEIFDDQFSVERPDGSNFTLKIRSTKLEDSAMYFCASSEPGLVETQYFGPGTRLLVL.

J is TRBJ2-1 and V is TRBV4-3; D perhaps matches TRBD1 (5 bases). Per the germline V gene, CDR1 is LGHNA and CDR2 is YSLEER. The V end lost 0 bases, the J end lost 8 bases, and 14 bases lay between the germline ends. CDR3 length equals 15 residues. CDR3 sequence: CASSQDSGHPDEQFF. DNA of the CDR3: TGCGCCAGCAGCCAAGATTCCGGACATCCCGATGAGCAGTTCTTC.

V is TRBV7-2 and J is TRBJ2-3; D may be TRBD1 (5 bases). This CDR3 comprises 15 residues. Trimming left V 5 bases short and J 8 bases short, with 20 bases between. Germline CDR1 reads SGHTA; CDR2 reads FQGNSA. The CDR3 spells CASSLVWGPKVTQYF. The CDR3 DNA follows: TGTGCCAGCAGCCTAGTTTGGGGCCCCAAAGTTACGCAGTATTTT.

V is TRBV7-8 and J is TRBJ1-1; 8 nucleotides match TRBD1. The CDR3 covers 15 residues. J lost 0 bases, V lost 1 base, and 1 base had no gene match. Germline lookup yields CDR1 SGHVS and CDR2 FQNEAQ. The chain's CDR3 is CASSLGTGMNTEAFF. The CDR3 region has the DNA TGTGCCAGCAGCTTAGGGACAGGGATGAACACTGAAGCTTTCTTT.

The chain is built from TRBV5-1 and TRBJ2-3, with D tentatively TRBD1 or TRBD2 (5 bases each). Trimming took 5 bases from V and 0 from J, leaving 10 bases between them. CDR1 and CDR2 (germline): SGHRS, YFSETQ. The CDR3 is made up of 14 amino acids. The DNA for the CDR3 is TGCGCCAGCAGACCGGGACCTAGCACAGATACGCAGTATTTT. Translating gives CASRPGPSTDTQYF. Looking up the rest from reference TRBV5-1 and TRBJ2-3 gives the full variable domain: KAGVTQTPRYLIKTRGQQVTLSCSPISGHRSVSWYQQTPGQGLQFLFEYFSETQRNKGNFPGRFSGRQFSNSRSEMNVSTLELGDSALYLCASRPGPSTDTQYFGPGTRLTVL.